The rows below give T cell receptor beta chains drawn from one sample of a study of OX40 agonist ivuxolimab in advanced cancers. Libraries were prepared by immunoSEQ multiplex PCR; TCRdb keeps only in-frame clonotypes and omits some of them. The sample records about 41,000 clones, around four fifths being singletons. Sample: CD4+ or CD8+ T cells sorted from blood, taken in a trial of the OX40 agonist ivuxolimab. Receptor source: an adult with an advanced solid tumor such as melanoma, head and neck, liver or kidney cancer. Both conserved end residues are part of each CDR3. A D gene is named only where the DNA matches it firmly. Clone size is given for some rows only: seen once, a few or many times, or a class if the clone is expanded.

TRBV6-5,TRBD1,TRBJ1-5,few,TGTGCCAGCAGGCGGACAGGGAGGAATCAGCCCCAGCATTTT,CASRRTGRNQPQHF
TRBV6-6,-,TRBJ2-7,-,TGTGCCAGCAGTTCCCAGGGGGGGGGCCCATACGAGCAGTACTTC,CASSSQGGGPYEQYF
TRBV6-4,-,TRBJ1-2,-,TGTGCCAGCAGTCCCACTGGCGGGAACTATGGCTACACCTTC,CASSPTGGNYGYTF
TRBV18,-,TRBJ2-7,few,TGTGCCAGCTCACCGGGACTGGGATCCTACGAGCAGTACTTC,CASSPGLGSYEQYF
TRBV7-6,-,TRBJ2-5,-,TGTGCCAGCAGCTTAATGTCTACTCAAGAGACCCAGTACTTC,CASSLMSTQETQYF
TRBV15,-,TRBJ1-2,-,TGTGCCACCAGCAGACGGACAGACTATGGCTACACCTTC,CATSRRTDYGYTF
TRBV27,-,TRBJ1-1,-,TGTGCCAGCGGCCTCAGGGAGGGTAGAACTGAAGCTTTCTTT,CASGLREGRTEAFF
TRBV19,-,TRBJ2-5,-,TGTGCCAGTAGTATTCTCGGCGGAGTTCAAGAGACCCAGTACTTC,CASSILGGVQETQYF
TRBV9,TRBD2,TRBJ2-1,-,TGTGCCAGCAGCCTAGCGGGGGGCCACAATGAGCAGTTCTTC,CASSLAGGHNEQFF
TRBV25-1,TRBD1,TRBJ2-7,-,TGTGCCAGCAGTGAATTAGGAGGGGGACAGGGGGCTGGCGAGCAGTACTTC,CASSELGGGQGAGEQYF
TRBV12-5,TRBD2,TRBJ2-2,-,TGTGCTAGTGGTTCCGGGACTAGCGGGACTGGATATGGCACCGGGGAGCTGTTTTTT,CASGSGTSGTGYGTGELFF
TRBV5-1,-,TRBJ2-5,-,TGCGCCAGCAGCTTGGTCCCGGGAGATGACTTCTCGACCCAGTACTTC,CASSLVPGDDFSTQYF
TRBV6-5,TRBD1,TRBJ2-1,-,TGTGCCAGCCTAAAGACAGGGGGCTACAATGAGCAGTTCTTC,CASLKTGGYNEQFF
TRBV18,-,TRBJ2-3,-,TGTGCCAGCTCACCATCGCCAGTTCCTAGCACAGATACGCAGTATTTT,CASSPSPVPSTDTQYF
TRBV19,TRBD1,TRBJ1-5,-,TGTGCCAGTAGTATGGACAGGGCGAGCAATCAGCCCCAGCATTTT,CASSMDRASNQPQHF
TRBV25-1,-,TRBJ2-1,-,TGTGCCAGCAGTGATCCTAGGAGCTCCTACAATGAGCAGTTCTTC,CASSDPRSSYNEQFF